This T cell receptor beta chain was recorded in a study of blood T cell repertoires in COVID-19. Study-wide context: The origin of the acute and convalescent COVID-19 samples was the United States, Italy and Spain.

Unmatched junction bases numbered 9, after V lost 4 bases and J lost 5 bases. The CDR3 is made up of 15 amino acids. Germline CDR1 is SGHTA and CDR2 is FQGNSA. As originally analysed: Nucleated cell counts were estimated from reference gene primer amplification. Clones were sequenced by immunoSEQ multiplex PCR, and TCRdb holds only the in-frame ones, with some missing. V, J and clone size are taken as reported in that table, and D and trimming were inferred from the DNA itself. The sample yields 90,000 to 140,000 clones, roughly four fifths seen once. The J gene is TRBJ1-1, the V gene TRBV7-2, with 8 bases lining up with TRBD1. Specimen: peripheral blood. This TCR derives from an older woman with acute or convalescent COVID-19. The CDR3 is CASSSPQGAWTEAFF. As DNA, the CDR3 is TGTGCCAGCAGCTCACCCCAGGGGGCCTGGACTGAAGCTTTCTTT.